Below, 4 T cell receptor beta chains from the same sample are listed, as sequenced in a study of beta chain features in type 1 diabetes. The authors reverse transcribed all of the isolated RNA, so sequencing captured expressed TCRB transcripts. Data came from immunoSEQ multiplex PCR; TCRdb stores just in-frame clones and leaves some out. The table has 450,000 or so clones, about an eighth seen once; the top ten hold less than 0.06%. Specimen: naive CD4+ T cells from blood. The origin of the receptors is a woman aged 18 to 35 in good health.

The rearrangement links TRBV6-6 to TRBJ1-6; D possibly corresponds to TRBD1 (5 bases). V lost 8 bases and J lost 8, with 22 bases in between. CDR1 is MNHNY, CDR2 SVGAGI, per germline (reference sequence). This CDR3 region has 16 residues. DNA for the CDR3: TGTGCCAGCTCCAGTCCAGGGCGAGTACGGGATTCACCCCTCCACTTT. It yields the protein CASSSPGRVRDSPLHF.

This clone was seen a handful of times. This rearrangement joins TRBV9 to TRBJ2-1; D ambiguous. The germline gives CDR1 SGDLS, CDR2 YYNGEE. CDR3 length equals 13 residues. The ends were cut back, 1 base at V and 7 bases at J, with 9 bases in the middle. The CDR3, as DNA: TGTGCCAGCAGCGTATCTACCCTAAATGAGCAGTTCTTC. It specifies CASSVSTLNEQFF. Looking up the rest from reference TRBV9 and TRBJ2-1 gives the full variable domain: DSGVTQTPKHLITATGQRVTLRCSPRSGDLSVYWYQQSLDQGLQFLIQYYNGEERAKGNILERFSAQQFPDLHSELNLSSLELGDSALYFCASSVSTLNEQFFGPGTRLTVL.

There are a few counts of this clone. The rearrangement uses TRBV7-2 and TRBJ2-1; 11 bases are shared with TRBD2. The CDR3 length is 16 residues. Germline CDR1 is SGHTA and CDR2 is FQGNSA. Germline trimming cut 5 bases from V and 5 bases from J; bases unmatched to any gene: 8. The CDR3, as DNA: TGTGCCAGCAGCGTTACTAGCGGGGGCTGGGACAATGAGCAGTTCTTC. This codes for CASSVTSGGWDNEQFF.

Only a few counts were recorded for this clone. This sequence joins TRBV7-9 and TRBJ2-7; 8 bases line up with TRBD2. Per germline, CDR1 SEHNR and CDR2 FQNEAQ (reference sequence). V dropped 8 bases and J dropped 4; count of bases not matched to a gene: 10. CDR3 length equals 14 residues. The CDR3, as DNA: TGTGCCAGCCGAACTAGCGGAGGGCTATACGAGCAGTACTTC. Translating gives CASRTSGGLYEQYF.